This T cell receptor (beta chain) was documented in a study of cytomegalovirus exposure and HLA in healthy donors. V was clipped by 0 bases and J by 0 bases; unmatched bases: 9. The CDR3 consists of 18 residues. Germline V lookup: CDR1 SGHDT, CDR2 YYEEEE. Some clones are missing from TCRdb's copy, which holds only in-frame ones; the method was immunoSEQ multiplex PCR. The sample lists tens of thousands of clones, 80% to 95% seen once, with about 1.1% in the top ten. The origin of this receptor is a woman aged 25 to 45 in good health and CMV-seropositive. The specimen sequenced was PBMCs. The chain couples TRBV5-6 to TRBJ2-7, with 10 bases lining up with TRBD2. The CDR3 is CASSLGPSTSGRSYEQYF. The CDR3 bases are TGTGCCAGCAGCTTGGGACCGTCGACTAGCGGGCGCTCCTACGAGCAGTACTTC.